Below, 20 T cell receptor beta chains from the same sample are listed, as sequenced in a study of technical replicates of blood from several donors. Clones were sequenced by immunoSEQ multiplex PCR, and TCRdb holds only the in-frame ones, with some missing. This sample has approximately 81,000 clones, with roughly four fifths found just once. Sample: PBMCs. The receptor source for this set is a human donor in good health. Some clones in this sample may be carry-over from other donors' samples.

There are a few counts of this clone. CDR3 bases: TGTGCCAGCTCACCAGCTACACAGGGGGCGGGGGAAAAACTGTTTTTT. Its protein is CASSPATQGAGEKLFF. J is TRBJ1-4 and V is TRBV18; TRBD1 matches 9 bases. Trimming took 2 bases from V and 8 from J; bases not matched to a gene: 9. Looked up from germline, CDR1 is KGHSH and CDR2 is LQKENI. The CDR3 loop spans 16 amino acids. Looking up the rest from reference TRBV18 and TRBJ1-4 gives the full variable domain: NAGVMQNPRHLVRRRGQEARLRCSPMKGHSHVYWYRQLPEEGLKFMVYLQKENIIDESGMPKERFSAEFPKEGPSILRIQQVVRGDSAAYFCASSPATQGAGEKLFFGSGTQLSVL.

V and J are TRBV4-3 and TRBJ2-1; 9 nucleotides align to TRBD2. V lost 0 bases and J lost 8; bases outside the gene matches: 8. CDR3 length equals 16 residues. CDR1 and CDR2 (germline): LGHNA, YSLEER. The CDR3 nucleotides read TGCGCCAGCAGCCAAGAGTACAGCGGGGGGCGCGATGAGCAGTTCTTC. Encoded protein: CASSQEYSGGRDEQFF.

The rearrangement uses TRBV18 and TRBJ1-2, with no clear D. The CDR3 loop spans 13 amino acids. Germline V gives CDR1 KGHSH, CDR2 LQKENI. Deletions cut 1 base from V and 13 bases from J, with 16 bases between. The CDR3 region is CASSPLRDARFTF. The CDR3 DNA is TGTGCCAGCTCACCACTCCGGGATGCCCGGTTCACCTTC.

The chain is built from TRBV5-1 and TRBJ1-1, with a possible D match to TRBD1 (5 bases). Germline-derived CDR1 and CDR2 are SGHRS and YFSETQ. V dropped 0 bases and J dropped 4 bases, with 7 bases sitting between them. CDR3 length: 13 residues. The chain's CDR3 is CASSLAGPTEAFF. In DNA, the CDR3 is TGCGCCAGCAGCTTGGCAGGGCCCACTGAAGCTTTCTTT.

This sequence joins TRBV7-2 and TRBJ1-2, with D possibly TRBD1 on 5 matching bases. Germline V CDR1 and CDR2: SGHTA, FQGNSA. V lost 5 bases to trimming and J lost 0 bases, with 13 bases between them. The CDR3 has 15 amino acids. DNA for the CDR3: TGTGCCAGCAGCCCCGGGGGAGGATCTAACTATGGCTACACCTTC. It yields the protein CASSPGGGSNYGYTF.

The CDR3 DNA reads TGTGCCAGCAGCCGGACTAGCGGGAGTTTCGATGAGCAGTTCTTC. Its translation is CASSRTSGSFDEQFF. The chain is built from TRBV7-9 and TRBJ2-1, with 13 bases aligning to TRBD2. This CDR3 region has 15 residues. Trimming at V came to 5 bases and at J to 8 bases, leaving 6 bases not matched to a gene. CDR1 and CDR2 from the germline V gene are SEHNR and FQNEAQ (reference sequence).

The gene calls are TRBV15 and TRBJ1-5; a weak D match, TRBD1 (6 bases). CDR1 LNHNV and CDR2 YYDKDF come from the germline V gene (reference sequence). Trimming removed 6 bases from V and 11 bases from J, with 14 bases in between. The CDR3 consists of 12 residues. The CDR3 reads CATSRPRGTQHF. For the CDR3, the DNA is TGTGCCACCAGTAGACCCAGGGGAACCCAGCATTTT.

The gene calls are TRBV25-1 and TRBJ2-1; the match to TRBD2 covers 8 bases. In germline, CDR1 is MGHDK, CDR2 SYGVNS. This CDR3 comprises 12 residues. Trimming removed 6 bases from V and 9 bases from J; junction bases left unmatched: 4. The CDR3 here is CASRQTSGEQFF. The CDR3 nucleotides are TGTGCCAGCAGACAAACTAGCGGTGAGCAGTTCTTC.

The chain employs TRBV5-5 and TRBJ2-4; D may be TRBD1 (6 bases). The CDR3 contains 15 residues. Germline lookup yields CDR1 SGHKS and CDR2 YYEKEE (reference sequence). With 4 bases removed from V and 0 bases from J, the gap between germline ends came to 11 bases. Here the CDR3 DNA reads TGTGCCAGCAGCGCCGGACAGCTAGCCAAAAACATTCAGTACTTC. Translated, it gives CASSAGQLAKNIQYF.

V gene TRBV13 combines with J gene TRBJ2-3, with TRBD2 identical over 7 bases. The CDR3 is 16 amino acids. Germline V CDR1 and CDR2: PRHDT, FYEKMQ (reference sequence). V trimming: 5 bases; J trimming: 3 bases; junction bases outside the gene matches: 11. The CDR3 bases are TGTGCCAGCAGCCCCCGTTCCGGGGGGAGGACAGATACGCAGTATTTT. This gives the protein CASSPRSGGRTDTQYF.

This chain connects TRBV15 to TRBJ2-1; 10 nucleotides align to TRBD2. The CDR3 has 14 residues. Per germline, CDR1 LNHNV and CDR2 YYDKDF (reference sequence). The trim removed 8 bases at V and 4 bases at J, leaving 5 bases unmatched. The CDR3 coding sequence is TGTGCCACCGCTAGCGGGAGCCAGTACAATGAGCAGTTCTTC. Translating it yields CATASGSQYNEQFF.

The V and J genes are TRBV30 and TRBJ1-2; possibly TRBD1 for D (6 bases). Trimming shortened V by 3 bases and J by 7 bases, and 15 bases separated the two germline ends. The V gene's germline CDR1 is GTSNPN and CDR2 SVGIG (reference sequence). The CDR3 consists of 13 residues. CDR3 region: CAWSPGQRSGYTF. In nucleotides, the CDR3 is TGTGCCTGGAGCCCCGGACAGCGATCTGGCTACACCTTC.

The chain employs TRBV4-1 and TRBJ2-6; 10 positions match TRBD1. CDR1 MGHRA and CDR2 YSYEKL come from the germline V gene. There are 20 residues in the CDR3. V shed 2 bases, J shed 1 base, and the junction held 11 bases outside the gene matches. The CDR3 sequence is CASSQPPLGQGKSGANVLTF. The CDR3 nucleotides are TGCGCCAGCAGCCAACCACCCCTGGGACAGGGGAAATCTGGGGCCAACGTCCTGACTTTC.

In its sample, this clone was seen once. CDR3 protein: CASNHRDRQYNEQFF. In DNA form, the CDR3 reads TGTGCCAGCAACCACCGGGACAGACAGTACAATGAGCAGTTCTTC. The chain has TRBV7-8 and TRBJ2-1, with 7 bases that match TRBD1. V was clipped by 7 bases and J by 4 bases; unmatched bases: 10. The CDR3 has 15 residues. Germline V gene lookup returns CDR1 SGHVS and CDR2 FQNEAQ.

The chain recombines TRBV9 with TRBJ2-5; TRBD2 matches at 8 bases. CDR1 and CDR2 from the germline V gene are SGDLS and YYNGEE. The CDR3 sequence is 16 residues long. The J segment lost 4 bases and the V segment lost 3 bases, leaving 11 bases of the junction unmatched. The CDR3 DNA reads TGTGCCAGCAGCGCAACGAATCTAGCGGGTCGAGAGACCCAGTACTTC. Translated, it gives CASSATNLAGRETQYF.

V and J are TRBV28 and TRBJ2-7, with 9 nucleotides matching TRBD2. The germline V gene has CDR1 MDHEN and CDR2 SYDVKM. Trimming removed 6 bases from V and 5 bases from J; junction bases left unmatched: 11. CDR3 length: 15 residues. CDR3 DNA sequence: TGTGCCAGCAGCCGCCCCGGACTAGCGTTGGACGAGCAGTACTTC. Residues: CASSRPGLALDEQYF.

This chain links TRBV5-4 with TRBJ1-5; the match to TRBD1 covers 7 bases. CDR1 SGHNT and CDR2 YYREEE come from the germline V gene (reference sequence). After removal of 4 bases from V and 4 bases from J, the junction contained 5 bases not matched to a gene. CDR3 size: 14 residues. In nucleotides, the CDR3 is TGTGCCAGCAGCCTCGACAGGGTAAATCAGCCCCAGCATTTT. Amino acids: CASSLDRVNQPQHF.

V and J are TRBV6-1 and TRBJ1-5; 8 bases are a match to TRBD1. Germline CDR1 and CDR2: MNHNS and SASEGT. V shed 5 bases and J 0 bases; nucleotides not matched to a gene: 3. The CDR3 spans 15 residues. As DNA, the CDR3 is TGTGCCAGCAGTAGGACAGGGAATAGCAATCAGCCCCAGCATTTT. It encodes CASSRTGNSNQPQHF.

For the CDR3, the DNA is TGTGCCAGCAGTTTATTCGCGGGAGTATACGAGCAGTACTTC. It translates to CASSLFAGVYEQYF. The chain links TRBV27 to TRBJ2-5; 7 bases map to TRBD2. The DNA end favors TRBJ2-7, so the J call may be wrong. The V gene's germline CDR1 is MNHEY and CDR2 SMNVEV (reference sequence). The CDR3 is made up of 14 amino acids.

In its sample, this clone was seen a few times. This rearrangement joins TRBV15 to TRBJ2-3; possibly TRBD1 for D (5 bases). Per germline, CDR1 LNHNV and CDR2 YYDKDF (reference sequence). The CDR3 spans 17 residues. The V gene lost 2 bases and the J gene lost 4 bases, with 19 bases spanning the gap. The DNA of the CDR3 is TGTGCCACCAGCAGAAAGCGACAGACGGGCAGGGCAGATACGCAGTATTTT. Its translation is CATSRKRQTGRADTQYF.